A single sample gave rise to the 30 T cell receptor beta chains below, sequenced in a study of shared clonotypes between healthy human individuals. Clones were sequenced by immunoSEQ multiplex PCR, and TCRdb holds only the in-frame ones, with some missing. The data show 2 million to 3 million clones, about 92% seen once. Material: naive CD4+ T cells sorted from blood. Noted subset: CD45RA+ positively selected. The receptors were sampled from a young man in good health.

This clone was seen once. In the same sample, other DNA sequences code for this CDR3. The V gene is TRBV18, the J gene TRBJ2-7; 10 bases fit TRBD1. The CDR3 has 14 residues. The V and J ends lost 6 bases and 3 bases, in that order; junction bases with no gene match: 5. CDR1 is KGHSH and CDR2 is LQKENI in the germline V gene. In DNA form, the CDR3 reads TGTGCCAGCTCCCCCGGGACAGGGGACTACGAGCAGTACTTC. This gives the protein CASSPGTGDYEQYF.

Remarks on this clone: Other DNA sequences from this sample encode an identical CDR3 as well. This rearrangement joins TRBV6-1 to TRBJ2-3, with 8 nucleotides matching TRBD2. This CDR3 comprises 15 residues. With V trimmed by 4 bases and J by 1 base, 4 bases remained unmatched. From germline, CDR1 is MNHNS and CDR2 SASEGT. DNA of the CDR3: TGTGCCAGCAGTGGCGGGGGGCTTGGCACAGATACGCAGTATTTT. Residues: CASSGGGLGTDTQYF.

In DNA form, the CDR3 reads TGTGCCAGTAGTGCAGAGCCAGGACTAGCGACGGAGACCCAGTACTTC. Translating it yields CASSAEPGLATETQYF. The chain is built from TRBV19 and TRBJ2-5, with 9 bases identical to TRBD2. Trimming cost V 5 bases and J 5 bases; bases outside gene matches: 12. The CDR3 extends over 16 amino acids. Germline values: CDR1 LNHDA, CDR2 SQIVND (reference sequence). The full variable domain, its missing parts supplied by reference TRBV19 and TRBJ2-5, is DGGITQSPKYLFRKEGQNVTLSCEQNLNHDAMYWYRQDPGQGLRLIYYSQIVNDFQKGDIAEGYSVSREKKESFPLTVTSAQKNPTAFYLCASSAEPGLATETQYFGPGTRLLVL.

The chain has TRBV18 and TRBJ1-2; no clear D gene. Trimming left V 3 bases short and J 0 bases short, with 20 bases between. The germline gives CDR1 KGHSH, CDR2 LQKENI. The CDR3 runs 18 residues. CDR3 in DNA: TGTGCCAGCTCACCCCTCGACATCTCCGGACCCGCTAACTATGGCTACACCTTC. Translating it yields CASSPLDISGPANYGYTF. The complete variable domain, with remaining parts taken from reference TRBV18 and TRBJ1-2, reads NAGVMQNPRHLVRRRGQEARLRCSPMKGHSHVYWYRQLPEEGLKFMVYLQKENIIDESGMPKERFSAEFPKEGPSILRIQQVVRGDSAAYFCASSPLDISGPANYGYTFGSGTRLTVV.

This chain links TRBV2 with TRBJ2-1, with D uncertain. Trimming left V 4 bases short and J 0 bases short, with 13 bases between. The germline V gene encodes CDR1 SNHLY and CDR2 FYNNEI. The CDR3 sequence is 16 residues long. CDR3 sequence reads: CASSARLLGSYNEQFF. As DNA, the CDR3 is TGTGCCAGCAGTGCCCGTCTGCTCGGCTCCTACAATGAGCAGTTCTTC.

This chain links TRBV9 with TRBJ1-6; 10 bases line up with TRBD1. Germline V CDR1 and CDR2: SGDLS, YYNGEE. There are 16 residues in the CDR3. V shed 4 bases, J shed 9 bases, and the junction held 10 bases outside the gene matches. The CDR3 reads CASSTIPGQGFSPLHF. As DNA, the CDR3 is TGTGCCAGCAGCACGATTCCGGGACAGGGGTTTTCACCCCTCCACTTT.

The rearrangement uses TRBV7-2 and TRBJ2-7, with D hard to call. Germline values: CDR1 SGHTA, CDR2 FQGNSA. This CDR3 region has 15 residues. V lost 0 bases, J lost 6 bases, and 15 bases lay in between. CDR3: CASSLALSSAREQYF. DNA for the CDR3: TGTGCCAGCAGCTTAGCCCTATCCTCGGCGCGCGAGCAGTACTTC.

The rearrangement links TRBV6-6 to TRBJ1-4; tentative D call: TRBD1 (6 bases). CDR1 MNHNY and CDR2 SVGAGI come from the germline V gene (reference sequence). This CDR3 region has 15 residues. The germline V and J ends were trimmed by 1 base and 3 bases, with 9 bases remaining between them. This CDR3 is CASSYYGGPNEKLFF. The CDR3 DNA is TGTGCCAGCAGTTACTACGGGGGGCCTAATGAAAAACTGTTTTTT.

The chain links TRBV27 to TRBJ2-2; 8 nucleotides line up with TRBD2. The CDR3 extends over 16 amino acids. The trim removed 7 bases at V and 0 bases at J, leaving 7 bases unmatched. CDR1 and CDR2 from the germline V gene are MNHEY and SMNVEV (reference sequence). The DNA of the CDR3 is TGTGCCAGCAATCCGGTAGCGGGACCGAACACCGGGGAGCTGTTTTTT. It encodes CASNPVAGPNTGELFF.

The J gene is TRBJ2-5, the V gene TRBV19; TRBD2 is a possible D gene (7 bases). Per the germline V gene, CDR1 is LNHDA and CDR2 is SQIVND (reference sequence). CDR3 size: 15 residues. Trimming removed 5 bases at V and 5 bases at J, with 18 bases between. As DNA, the CDR3 is TGTGCCAGTAGTGAGGAGGGGGGGCTCTTGGAGACCCAGTACTTC. Translating it yields CASSEEGGLLETQYF.

On this clone: Different DNA sequences within this sample yield the same CDR3. This chain joins TRBV18 and TRBJ2-5; 9 bases are a match to TRBD1. This CDR3 is 15 amino acids long. V shed 3 bases and J 5 bases; nucleotides not matched to a gene: 7. Germline V gene sequence: CDR1 KGHSH, CDR2 LQKENI. The CDR3 bases are TGTGCCAGCTCACCCGGGACAGGGAGTAGGGAGACCCAGTACTTC. Protein: CASSPGTGSRETQYF.

The rearrangement uses TRBV9 and TRBJ1-5; the D is unclear. The CDR3 is 15 amino acids. Trimming pared 0 bases from V and 6 bases from J, leaving 13 bases between. Germline CDR1 and CDR2: SGDLS and YYNGEE. CDR3 coding DNA: TGTGCCAGCAGCGTAGAGGGTGGTTCCGGTCAGCCCCAGCATTTT. Translation: CASSVEGGSGQPQHF.

The chain is built from TRBV7-2 and TRBJ2-1, with D perhaps matching TRBD2 (6 bases). Germline V CDR1 and CDR2: SGHTA, FQGNSA. The ends were cut back, 0 bases at V and 0 bases at J, with 12 bases in the middle. The CDR3 has 17 residues. CDR3 amino acids: CASSLAGLGSSYNEQFF. The CDR3 nucleotides read TGTGCCAGCAGCTTAGCGGGACTGGGATCCTCCTACAATGAGCAGTTCTTC.

The V gene is TRBV30, the J gene TRBJ2-7; either TRBD1 or TRBD2 may fit D (5 bases each). Per germline, CDR1 GTSNPN and CDR2 SVGIG (reference sequence). The V gene lost 5 bases and the J gene lost 6 bases, with 11 bases spanning the gap. The CDR3 is 11 amino acids. CDR3 nucleotides: TGTGCCTGGGGGACGTCCGGCGAGCAGTACTTC. Its translation: CAWGTSGEQYF.

V gene TRBV6-5 combines with J gene TRBJ2-1; TRBD1 agrees at 9 bases. There are 16 residues in the CDR3. CDR1 is MNHEY and CDR2 is SVGAGI in the germline V gene. The ends lost 0 bases at V and 9 bases at J; junction bases unmatched: 9. CDR3 in DNA: TGTGCCAGCAGTTACTCGAAATGGACAGGGGTCGGTGAGCAGTTCTTC. Amino acid sequence: CASSYSKWTGVGEQFF.

The chain couples TRBV30 to TRBJ1-6; a possible D gene is TRBD1 (5 bases). This CDR3 has 11 amino acids. Per germline, CDR1 GTSNPN and CDR2 SVGIG (reference sequence). V lost 4 bases and J lost 9, with 7 bases in between. CDR3 residues: CAWNQGSPLHF. The CDR3 nucleotides read TGTGCCTGGAATCAGGGTTCACCCCTCCACTTT. The entire variable domain, with the rest obtained from reference TRBV30 and TRBJ1-6, is as follows: SQTIHQWPATLVQPVGSPLSLECTVEGTSNPNLYWYRQAAGRGLQLLFYSVGIGQISSEVPQNLSASRPQDRQFILSSKKLLLSDSGFYLCAWNQGSPLHFGNGTRLTVT.

V gene TRBV28 combines with J gene TRBJ1-6; 9 positions match TRBD1. CDR3 length: 15 residues. Germline V gene lookup returns CDR1 MDHEN and CDR2 SYDVKM. Trimming removed 4 bases from V and 10 bases from J; junction bases left unmatched: 8. The CDR3 coding sequence is TGTGCCAGCAGTTCCCCCGGGACAGGGCCCTCACCCCTCCACTTT. Amino acids: CASSSPGTGPSPLHF.

As concerns this clone: This sample also contains other DNA sequences that code for the same CDR3. The V gene is TRBV25-1, the J gene TRBJ2-7, with 8 bases aligning to TRBD2. The CDR3 contains 14 residues. The J segment lost 2 bases and the V segment lost 6 bases, leaving 6 bases of the junction unmatched. Germline assignment: CDR1 MGHDK and CDR2 SYGVNS. The CDR3 DNA reads as TGTGCCAGCAGGGCCAGCGGGGGTACCTACGAGCAGTACTTC. Residues: CASRASGGTYEQYF.

The chain joins TRBV23-1 to TRBJ1-5; D is unresolved. TRBV23-1 is given ORF status, its function remaining uncertain. Between the trimmed V and J ends, which lost 0 bases and 3 bases, there was a span of 12 bases. The CDR3 loop spans 16 amino acids. DNA of the CDR3: TGCGCCAGCAGTCAATCGAGCAGGAACTCCAATCAGCCCCAGCATTTT. Translating gives CASSQSSRNSNQPQHF.

V gene TRBV30 combines with J gene TRBJ2-2; 10 nucleotides match TRBD1. This CDR3 comprises 16 residues. The germline gives CDR1 GTSNPN, CDR2 SVGIG (reference sequence). Trimming took 4 bases from V and 7 from J; bases not matched to a gene: 12. The CDR3 nucleotides are TGTGCCTGGACGTCTGGAGACAGGGGGCAAGGCGGGGAGCTGTTTTTT. This translates into CAWTSGDRGQGGELFF.

V gene TRBV11-2 combines with J gene TRBJ1-2; D is perhaps TRBD1 (5 bases). Between the trimmed V and J ends, which lost 0 bases and 7 bases, there was a span of 15 bases. There are 15 residues in the CDR3. Germline CDR1 is SGHAT and CDR2 is FQNNGV. The CDR3 here is CASSLDTVWGSGYTF. CDR3 in DNA: TGTGCCAGCAGCTTAGATACGGTGTGGGGGTCTGGCTACACCTTC.

The chain recombines TRBV9 with TRBJ2-3, with a weak D call TRBD1 (6 bases). This CDR3 region has 11 residues. Trimming shortened V by 5 bases and J by 9 bases, and 10 bases separated the two germline ends. Germline values: CDR1 SGDLS, CDR2 YYNGEE. CDR3 residues: CASRGALTQYF. The CDR3 DNA is TGTGCCAGCAGGGGGGCTTTGACGCAGTATTTT.

The gene calls are TRBV7-9 and TRBJ2-4; TRBD1 might be the D (5 bases). Germline V gene lookup returns CDR1 SEHNR and CDR2 FQNEAQ (reference sequence). V was cut by 0 bases and J by 0 bases, with 12 bases left in between. The CDR3 totals 17 residues. The CDR3 region is CASSLAQGSLAKNIQYF. In nucleotides, the CDR3 is TGTGCCAGCAGCTTAGCCCAGGGCAGTCTAGCCAAAAACATTCAGTACTTC.

The chain carries TRBV5-5 and TRBJ2-1, with 7 bases that match TRBD1. CDR3 size: 14 residues. The germline gives CDR1 SGHKS, CDR2 YYEKEE (reference sequence). The V and J ends lost 4 bases and 5 bases, in that order; junction bases with no gene match: 6. This CDR3 is CASSPGTANNEQFF. The CDR3 DNA is TGTGCCAGCAGCCCCGGGACAGCGAACAATGAGCAGTTCTTC.

This chain links TRBV9 with TRBJ1-4; D gene unclear. CDR1 and CDR2 from the germline V gene are SGDLS and YYNGEE. This CDR3 spans 13 amino acids. The V end was cut by 4 bases, the J end by 8 bases, with 12 bases between. CDR3 sequence (DNA): TGTGCCAGCAGCCCCCGACCGGAGGAAAAACTGTTTTTT. Translating gives CASSPRPEEKLFF.

This rearrangement joins TRBV25-1 to TRBJ1-1, with TRBD1 identical over 8 bases. Germline CDR1 reads MGHDK; CDR2 reads SYGVNS. This CDR3 is built from 13 residues. V lost 6 bases to trimming and J lost 4 bases; unmatched junction nucleotides: 4. CDR3 region: CASRITGGTEAFF. CDR3 DNA: TGTGCCAGCAGAATTACAGGGGGCACTGAAGCTTTCTTT.

This clone turned up a few times. The same CDR3 is also encoded by other DNA sequences in this sample. V gene TRBV18 combines with J gene TRBJ2-7; 7 nucleotides line up with TRBD2. Trimming took 3 bases from V and 2 from J; bases not matched to a gene: 1. CDR3 length equals 13 residues. Germline V gene sequence: CDR1 KGHSH, CDR2 LQKENI. CDR3 coding DNA: TGTGCCAGCTCACCCGGACTAGCCTACGAGCAGTACTTC. Protein product: CASSPGLAYEQYF.

The chain links TRBV6-1 to TRBJ2-4, with D hard to call. The V end was cut by 5 bases, the J end by 0 bases, with 11 bases between. Germline-derived CDR1 and CDR2 are MNHNS and SASEGT. The CDR3 length is 15 residues. This chain's CDR3 is CASSRAGGAKNIQYF. The CDR3 nucleotides read TGTGCCAGCAGTCGGGCAGGTGGAGCCAAAAACATTCAGTACTTC.

Note on this clone: The same CDR3 also results from other DNA sequences found in this sample. The chain joins TRBV5-1 to TRBJ1-1; the match to TRBD1 covers 8 bases. J lost 1 base, V lost 3 bases, and 5 bases had no gene match. The CDR3 contains 15 residues. Germline CDR1 is SGHRS and CDR2 is YFSETQ. The CDR3 reads CASSWRTGGNTEAFF. CDR3 in DNA: TGCGCCAGCAGCTGGAGAACAGGGGGGAACACTGAAGCTTTCTTT.

The chain has TRBV30 and TRBJ2-2; 7 bases match TRBD1. The length of the CDR3 is 13 residues. Germline V lookup: CDR1 GTSNPN, CDR2 SVGIG (reference sequence). With V trimmed by 1 base and J by 6 bases, 2 bases remained unmatched. CDR3 nucleotides: TGTGCCTGGAGTGAACAGGGGCCCGGGGAGCTGTTTTTT. It yields the protein CAWSEQGPGELFF.